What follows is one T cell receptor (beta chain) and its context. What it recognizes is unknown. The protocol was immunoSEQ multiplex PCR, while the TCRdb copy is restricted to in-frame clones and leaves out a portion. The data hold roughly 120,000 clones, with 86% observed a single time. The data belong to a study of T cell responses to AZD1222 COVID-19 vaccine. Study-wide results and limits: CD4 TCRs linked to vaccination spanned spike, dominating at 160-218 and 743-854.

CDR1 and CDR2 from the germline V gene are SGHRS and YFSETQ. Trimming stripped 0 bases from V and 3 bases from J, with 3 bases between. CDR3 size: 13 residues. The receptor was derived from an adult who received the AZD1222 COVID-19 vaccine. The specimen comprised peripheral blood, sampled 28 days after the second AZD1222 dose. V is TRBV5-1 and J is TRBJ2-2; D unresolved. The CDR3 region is CASSLDYTGELFF. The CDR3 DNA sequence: TGCGCCAGCAGCTTGGATTACACCGGGGAGCTGTTTTTT.